This T cell receptor (beta chain) is from a study of cytomegalovirus exposure and HLA in healthy donors. The CDR3 contains 15 residues. V lost 5 bases and J lost 7, with 21 bases in between. Germline-derived CDR1 and CDR2 are SNHLY and FYNNEI. The study ran its PCR with 60 Vbeta and 13 Jbeta primers. Using immunoSEQ multiplex PCR, the repertoire was profiled, and TCRdb retains in-frame clones only, with some absent. The sample lists about 140,000 clones; more than 75% were seen once. The sequenced sample consisted of PBMCs. This TCR derives from a man between 45 and 60 years old in good health and CMV-seronegative. This chain uses TRBV2 with TRBJ2-7, with a possible D match to TRBD2 (6 bases). The CDR3 here is CASSWGDSSSSEQYF. Here the CDR3 DNA reads TGTGCCAGCAGTTGGGGGGACTCGTCCTCTTCGGAGCAGTACTTC.